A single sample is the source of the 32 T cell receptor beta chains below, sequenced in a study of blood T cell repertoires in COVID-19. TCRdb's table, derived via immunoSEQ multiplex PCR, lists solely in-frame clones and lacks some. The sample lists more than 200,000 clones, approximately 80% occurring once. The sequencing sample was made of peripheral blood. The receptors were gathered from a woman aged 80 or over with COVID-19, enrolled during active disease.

For the CDR3, the DNA is TGTGCCAGCAGTTTACAAGTAGCTGAAGCTTTCTTT. It codes for CASSLQVAEAFF. The genes are TRBV12-3 or TRBV12-4 and TRBJ1-1; D is unresolved. Trimming shortened V by 2 bases and J by 6 bases, and 7 bases separated the two germline ends. This CDR3 comprises 12 residues.

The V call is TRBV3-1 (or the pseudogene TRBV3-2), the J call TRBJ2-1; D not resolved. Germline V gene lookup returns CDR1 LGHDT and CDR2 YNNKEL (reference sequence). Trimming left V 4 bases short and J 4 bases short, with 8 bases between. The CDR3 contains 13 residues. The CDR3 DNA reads TGTGCCAGCAGCCCTTCCCTTTACAATGAGCAGTTCTTC. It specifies CASSPSLYNEQFF.

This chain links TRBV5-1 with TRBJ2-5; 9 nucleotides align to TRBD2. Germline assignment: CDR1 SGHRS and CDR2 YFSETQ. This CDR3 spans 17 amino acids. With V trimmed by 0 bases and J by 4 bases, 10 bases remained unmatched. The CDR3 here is CASSLALAGGFGETQYF. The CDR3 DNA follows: TGCGCCAGCAGCTTGGCGCTTGCGGGGGGGTTCGGAGAGACCCAGTACTTC. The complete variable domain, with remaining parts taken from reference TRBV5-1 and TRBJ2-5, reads KAGVTQTPRYLIKTRGQQVTLSCSPISGHRSVSWYQQTPGQGLQFLFEYFSETQRNKGNFPGRFSGRQFSNSRSEMNVSTLELGDSALYLCASSLALAGGFGETQYFGPGTRLLVL.

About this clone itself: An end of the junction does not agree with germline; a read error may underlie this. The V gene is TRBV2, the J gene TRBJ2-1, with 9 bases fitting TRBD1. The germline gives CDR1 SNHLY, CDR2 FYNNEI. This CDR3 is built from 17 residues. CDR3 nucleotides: TGTACCAGCAGTCACTACCCGGGACAGGGAAGAGCCAATGAGCAGTTCTTC. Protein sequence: CTSSHYPGQGRANEQFF. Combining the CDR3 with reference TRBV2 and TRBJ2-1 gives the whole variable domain EPEVTQTPSHQVTQMGQEVILRCVPISNHLYFYWYRQILGQKVEFLVSFYNNEISEKSEIFDDQFSVERPDGSNFTLKIRSTKLEDSAMYFCTSSHYPGQGRANEQFFGPGTRLTVL.

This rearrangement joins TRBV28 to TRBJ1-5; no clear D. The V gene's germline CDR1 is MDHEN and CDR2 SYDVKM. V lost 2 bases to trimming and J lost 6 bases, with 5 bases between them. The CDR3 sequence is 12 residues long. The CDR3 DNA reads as TGTGCCAGCAGTTTAAACGGTCAGCCCCAGCATTTT. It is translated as CASSLNGQPQHF. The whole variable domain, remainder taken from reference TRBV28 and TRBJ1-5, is DVKVTQSSRYLVKRTGEKVFLECVQDMDHENMFWYRQDPGLGLRLIYFSYDVKMKEKGDIPEGYSVSREKKERFSLILESASTNQTSMYLCASSLNGQPQHFGDGTRLSIL.

CDR3 amino acids: CASSLAGGTLETQYF. CDR3 coding DNA: TGCGCCAGCAGCTTGGCAGGGGGTACACTGGAGACCCAGTACTTC. V usage is TRBV5-1 and J usage is TRBJ2-5; 7 bases map to TRBD1. V shed 0 bases and J 5 bases; nucleotides not matched to a gene: 7. The CDR3 spans 15 residues. The V gene's germline CDR1 is SGHRS and CDR2 YFSETQ.

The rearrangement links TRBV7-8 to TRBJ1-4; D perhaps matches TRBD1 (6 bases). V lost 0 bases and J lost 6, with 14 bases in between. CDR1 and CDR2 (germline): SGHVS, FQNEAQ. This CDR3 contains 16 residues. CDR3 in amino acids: CASSLARGGADEKLFF. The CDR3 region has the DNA TGTGCCAGCAGCTTAGCGCGGGGGGGCGCCGATGAAAAACTGTTTTTT.

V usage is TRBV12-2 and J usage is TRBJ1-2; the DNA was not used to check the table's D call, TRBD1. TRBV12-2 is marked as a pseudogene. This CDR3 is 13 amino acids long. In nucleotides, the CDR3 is TGTGCAAGTCACACCGGGACAGGTGATGGCTACACCTTC. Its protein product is CASHTGTGDGYTF.

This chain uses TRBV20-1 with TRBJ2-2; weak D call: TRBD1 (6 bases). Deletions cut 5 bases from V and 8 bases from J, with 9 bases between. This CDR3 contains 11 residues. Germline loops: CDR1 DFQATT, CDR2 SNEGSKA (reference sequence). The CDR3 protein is CSAPQGGELFF. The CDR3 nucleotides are TGCAGTGCTCCGCAGGGGGGGGAGCTGTTTTTT.

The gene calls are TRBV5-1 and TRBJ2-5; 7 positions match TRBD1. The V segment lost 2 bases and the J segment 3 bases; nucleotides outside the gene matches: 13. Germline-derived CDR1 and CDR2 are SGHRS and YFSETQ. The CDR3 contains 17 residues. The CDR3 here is CASSFGEKTGPKETQYF. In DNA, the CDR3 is TGCGCCAGCAGCTTCGGTGAAAAGACAGGGCCTAAAGAGACCCAGTACTTC.

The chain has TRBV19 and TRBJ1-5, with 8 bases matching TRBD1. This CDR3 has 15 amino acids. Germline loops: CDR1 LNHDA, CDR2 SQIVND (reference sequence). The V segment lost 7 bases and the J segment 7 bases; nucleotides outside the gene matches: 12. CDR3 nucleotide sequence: TGTGCCAGTACCCTCGACAGGGGAGGACGACAGCCCCAGCATTTT. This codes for CASTLDRGGRQPQHF.

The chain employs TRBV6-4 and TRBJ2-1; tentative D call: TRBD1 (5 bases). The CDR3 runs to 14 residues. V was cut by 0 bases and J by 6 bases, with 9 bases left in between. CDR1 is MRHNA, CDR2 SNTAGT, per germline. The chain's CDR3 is CASSDSGRANEQFF. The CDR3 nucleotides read TGTGCCAGCAGTGACTCGGGCAGGGCCAATGAGCAGTTCTTC.

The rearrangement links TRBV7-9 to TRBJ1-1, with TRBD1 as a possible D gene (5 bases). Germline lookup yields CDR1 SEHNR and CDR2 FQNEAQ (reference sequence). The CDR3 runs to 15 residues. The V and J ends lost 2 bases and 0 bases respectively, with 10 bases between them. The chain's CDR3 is CASSLMTAMNTEAFF. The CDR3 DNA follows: TGTGCCAGCAGCTTAATGACAGCTATGAACACTGAAGCTTTCTTT.

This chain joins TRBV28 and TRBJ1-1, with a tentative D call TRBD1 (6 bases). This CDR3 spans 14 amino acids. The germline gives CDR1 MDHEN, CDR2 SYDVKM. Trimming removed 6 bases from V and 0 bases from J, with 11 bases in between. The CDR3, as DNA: TGTGCCAGCAGCCCAGGGGCGCTGAACACTGAAGCTTTCTTT. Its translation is CASSPGALNTEAFF.

The DNA for the CDR3 is TGTGCCAGCGCTGACAGTCACACTGAAGCTTTCTTT. Translated, it gives CASADSHTEAFF. The chain is built from TRBV3-1 (or the pseudogene TRBV3-2) and TRBJ1-1; the D gene is possibly TRBD1 (5 bases). Germline assignment: CDR1 LGHDT and CDR2 YNNKEL (reference sequence). The V end lost 8 bases, the J end lost 3 bases, and 10 bases lay between the germline ends. The CDR3 has 12 amino acids.

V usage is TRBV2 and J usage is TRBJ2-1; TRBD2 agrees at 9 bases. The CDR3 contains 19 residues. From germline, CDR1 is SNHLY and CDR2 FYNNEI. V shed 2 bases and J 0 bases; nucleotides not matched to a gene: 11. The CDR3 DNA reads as TGTGCCAGCAGTGAACTCAGCGGTAGGCGGGGGGGCTCCTACAATGAGCAGTTCTTC. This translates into CASSELSGRRGGSYNEQFF.

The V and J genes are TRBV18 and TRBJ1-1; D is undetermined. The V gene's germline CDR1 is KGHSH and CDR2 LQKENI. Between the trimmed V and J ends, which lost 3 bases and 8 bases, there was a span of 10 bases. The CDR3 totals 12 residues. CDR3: CASSPPGGEAFF. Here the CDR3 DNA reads TGTGCCAGCTCACCCCCGGGAGGCGAAGCTTTCTTT.

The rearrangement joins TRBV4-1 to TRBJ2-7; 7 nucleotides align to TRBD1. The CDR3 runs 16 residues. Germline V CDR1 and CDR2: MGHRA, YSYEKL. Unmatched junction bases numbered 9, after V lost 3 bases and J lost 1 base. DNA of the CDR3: TGCGCCAGCAGCCAGATCCTCACGACAGGGTCCTACGAGCAGTACTTC. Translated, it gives CASSQILTTGSYEQYF.

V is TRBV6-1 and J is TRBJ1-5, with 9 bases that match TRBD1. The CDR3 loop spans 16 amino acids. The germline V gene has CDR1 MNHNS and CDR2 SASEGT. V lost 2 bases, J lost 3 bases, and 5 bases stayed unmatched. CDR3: CASSEWGQGDNQPQHF. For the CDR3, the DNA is TGTGCCAGCAGTGAATGGGGACAGGGTGACAATCAGCCCCAGCATTTT.

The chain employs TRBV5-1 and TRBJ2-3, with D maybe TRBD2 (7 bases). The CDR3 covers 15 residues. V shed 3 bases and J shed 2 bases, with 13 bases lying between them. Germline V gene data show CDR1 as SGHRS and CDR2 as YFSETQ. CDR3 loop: CASSWGAGDTDTQYF. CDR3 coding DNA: TGCGCCAGCAGCTGGGGGGCGGGGGACACAGATACGCAGTATTTT.

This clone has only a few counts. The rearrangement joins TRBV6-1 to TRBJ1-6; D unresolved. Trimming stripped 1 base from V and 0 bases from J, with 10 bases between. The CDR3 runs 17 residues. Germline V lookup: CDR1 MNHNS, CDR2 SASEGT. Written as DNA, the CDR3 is TGTGCCAGCAGTGAAGATCTGGGGAGCTCCTATAATTCACCCCTCCACTTT. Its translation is CASSEDLGSSYNSPLHF.

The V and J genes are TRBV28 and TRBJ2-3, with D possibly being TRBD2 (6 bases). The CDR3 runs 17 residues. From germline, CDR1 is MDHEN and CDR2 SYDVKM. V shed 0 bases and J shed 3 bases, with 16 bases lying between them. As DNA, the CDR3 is TGTGCCAGCAGTTTATGGGAAGGGGCTCGGGGGACAGATACGCAGTATTTT. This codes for CASSLWEGARGTDTQYF.

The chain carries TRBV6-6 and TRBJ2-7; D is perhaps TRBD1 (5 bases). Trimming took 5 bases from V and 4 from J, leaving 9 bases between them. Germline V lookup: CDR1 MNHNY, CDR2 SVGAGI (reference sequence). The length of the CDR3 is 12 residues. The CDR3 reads CASSPQDYEQYF. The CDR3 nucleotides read TGTGCCAGCAGTCCACAGGATTACGAGCAGTACTTC.

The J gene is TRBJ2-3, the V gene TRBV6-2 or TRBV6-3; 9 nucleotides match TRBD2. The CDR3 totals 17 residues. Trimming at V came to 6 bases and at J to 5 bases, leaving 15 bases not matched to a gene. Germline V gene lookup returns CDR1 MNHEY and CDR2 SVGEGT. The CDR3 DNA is TGTGCCAGCAGCGATTCACTCAGCGGGGGGACTAGAGATACGCAGTATTTT. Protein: CASSDSLSGGTRDTQYF.

The CDR3 is CASSSGFTGYTF. In DNA form, the CDR3 reads TGTGCCAGCAGTTCAGGGTTCACCGGCTACACCTTC. The rearrangement joins TRBV28 to TRBJ1-2; maybe TRBD1 (5 bases). Germline V gives CDR1 MDHEN, CDR2 SYDVKM. Trimming shortened V by 4 bases and J by 8 bases, and 11 bases separated the two germline ends. The CDR3 contains 12 residues.

Here the CDR3 reads CSVGPGDGELFF. CDR3 DNA sequence: TGCAGCGTTGGCCCCGGGGACGGGGAGCTGTTTTTT. V usage is TRBV29-1 and J usage is TRBJ2-2, with D possibly TRBD2 on 5 matching bases. Trimming took 4 bases from V and 7 from J, leaving 10 bases between them. CDR1 and CDR2 from the germline V gene are SQVTM and ANQGSEA. The CDR3 has 12 residues.

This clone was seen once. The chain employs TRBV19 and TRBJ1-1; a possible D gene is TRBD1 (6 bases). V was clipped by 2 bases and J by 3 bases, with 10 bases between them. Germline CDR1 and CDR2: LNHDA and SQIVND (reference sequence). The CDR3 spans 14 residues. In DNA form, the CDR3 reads TGTGCCAGTAGTATATGGGGGCGCGACACTGAAGCTTTCTTT. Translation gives CASSIWGRDTEAFF.

CDR3 loop: CASSSVGSTEAFF. The CDR3 coding sequence is TGTGCCAGCAGCTCAGTAGGGAGCACTGAAGCTTTCTTT. This chain connects TRBV7-8 to TRBJ1-1, with D unresolved. V gave up 4 bases and J gave up 4 bases, with 10 bases separating them. The CDR3 has 13 residues. Germline V gives CDR1 SGHVS, CDR2 FQNEAQ.

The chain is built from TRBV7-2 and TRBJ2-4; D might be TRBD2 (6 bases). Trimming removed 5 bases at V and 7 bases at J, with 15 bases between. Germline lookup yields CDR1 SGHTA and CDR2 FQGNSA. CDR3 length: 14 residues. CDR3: CASSRGTPGNIQYF. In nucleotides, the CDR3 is TGTGCCAGCAGCCGCGGGACTCCTGGGAACATTCAGTACTTC. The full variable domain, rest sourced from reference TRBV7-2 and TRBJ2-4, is GAGVSQSPSNKVTEKGKDVELRCDPISGHTALYWYRQSLGQGLEFLIYFQGNSAPDKSGLPSDRFSAERTGGSVSTLTIQRTQQEDSAVYLCASSRGTPGNIQYFGAGTRLSVL.

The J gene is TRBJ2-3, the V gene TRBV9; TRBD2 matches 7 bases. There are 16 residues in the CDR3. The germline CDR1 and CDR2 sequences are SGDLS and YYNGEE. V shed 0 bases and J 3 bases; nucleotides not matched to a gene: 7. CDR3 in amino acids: CASSVDPGGNTDTQYF. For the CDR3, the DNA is TGTGCCAGCAGCGTAGATCCGGGAGGAAATACAGATACGCAGTATTTT.

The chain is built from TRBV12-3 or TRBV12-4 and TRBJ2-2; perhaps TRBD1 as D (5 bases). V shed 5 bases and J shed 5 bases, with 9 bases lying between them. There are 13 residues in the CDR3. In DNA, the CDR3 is TGTGCCAGCAGTCTCAGGGTTACCGGGGAGCTGTTTTTT. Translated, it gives CASSLRVTGELFF.

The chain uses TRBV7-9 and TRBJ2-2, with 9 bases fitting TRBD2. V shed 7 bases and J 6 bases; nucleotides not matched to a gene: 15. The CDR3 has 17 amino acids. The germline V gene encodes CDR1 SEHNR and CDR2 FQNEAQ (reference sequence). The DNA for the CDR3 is TGTGCCAGCAACAAAGGCGGGGGGGCGGATACCCCCGGGGAGCTGTTTTTT. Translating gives CASNKGGGADTPGELFF.